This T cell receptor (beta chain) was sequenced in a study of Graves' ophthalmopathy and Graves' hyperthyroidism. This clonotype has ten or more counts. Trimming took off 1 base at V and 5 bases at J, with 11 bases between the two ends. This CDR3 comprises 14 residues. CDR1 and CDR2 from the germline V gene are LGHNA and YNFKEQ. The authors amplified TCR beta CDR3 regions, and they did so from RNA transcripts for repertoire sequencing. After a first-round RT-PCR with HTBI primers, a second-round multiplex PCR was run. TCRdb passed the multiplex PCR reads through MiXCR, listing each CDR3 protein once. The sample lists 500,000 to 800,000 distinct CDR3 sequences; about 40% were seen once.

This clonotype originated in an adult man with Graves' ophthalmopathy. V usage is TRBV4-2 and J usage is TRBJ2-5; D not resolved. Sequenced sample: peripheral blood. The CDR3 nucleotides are TGTGCCAGCAGCCAAGGAGGTACTGATGAGACCCAGTACTTC. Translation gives CASSQGGTDETQYF.